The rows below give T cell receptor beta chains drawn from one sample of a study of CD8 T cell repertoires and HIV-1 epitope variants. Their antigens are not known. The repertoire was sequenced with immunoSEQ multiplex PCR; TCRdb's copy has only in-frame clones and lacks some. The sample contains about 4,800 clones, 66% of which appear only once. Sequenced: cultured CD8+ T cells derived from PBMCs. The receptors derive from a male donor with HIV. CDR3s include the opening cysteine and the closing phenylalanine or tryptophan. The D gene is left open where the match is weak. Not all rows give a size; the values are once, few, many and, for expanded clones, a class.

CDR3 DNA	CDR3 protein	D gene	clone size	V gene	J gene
TGTGCCAGCAGTTTGAGGGTTAGAGGGGTTGGAAACACCATATATTTT	CASSLRVRGVGNTIYF	-	-	TRBV28	TRBJ1-3
TGCGCCAGCAGCCAAGATGTTGGGCAGGGGAACACTGAAGCTTTCTTT	CASSQDVGQGNTEAFF	-	-	TRBV5-4	TRBJ1-1
TGCAGCGTTGAAGACCTCATATCCTACAATGAGCAGTTCTTC	CSVEDLISYNEQFF	-	-	TRBV29-1	TRBJ2-1
TGTGCCAGCAGTCCCCCCGAGAAGGCCTCCTACGAGCAGTACTTC	CASSPPEKASYEQYF	-	-	TRBV6-5	TRBJ2-7
TGTGCCAGCAGCATAAGCCCGGGACAGGGCTACGAGCAGTACTTC	CASSISPGQGYEQYF	TRBD1	-	TRBV6-5	TRBJ2-7
TGTGCCAGCTCACCCCGGGAAAATTCACCCCTCCACTTT	CASSPRENSPLHF	-	few	TRBV18	TRBJ1-6
TGTGCCAGTACAATGGGAGCGGGAGGGCGGAATGAGCAGTTCTTC	CASTMGAGGRNEQFF	TRBD2	-	TRBV19	TRBJ2-1
TGTGCCAGCCGTGGAATTATGAACACTGAAGCTTTCTTT	CASRGIMNTEAFF	-	-	TRBV2	TRBJ1-1
TGTGCCAGCAGCTTGGGACAGTACCTTCGTGAGCAGTACTTC	CASSLGQYLREQYF	-	-	TRBV7-5	TRBJ2-7
TGTGCCTGGAGTGACAGGGGACCATACAATGAGCAGTTCTTC	CAWSDRGPYNEQFF	TRBD1	-	TRBV30	TRBJ2-1
TGTGCCAGCAGTTTCTGGCCTCTGTCTGACGGCTACACCTTC	CASSFWPLSDGYTF	-	-	TRBV27	TRBJ1-2
TGTGCCAGCAGGGGACCCGGACAGTTGTCAGGAAACACCATATATTTT	CASRGPGQLSGNTIYF	-	few	TRBV28	TRBJ1-3
TGTGCCAGCAGCCCTTGGCCGGTAGAATTGGACTATGGCTACACCTTC	CASSPWPVELDYGYTF	-	-	TRBV4-2	TRBJ1-2
TGTGCCATCAGTGAATCGGGGCAGCCCCAGCATTTT	CAISESGQPQHF	-	-	TRBV10-3	TRBJ1-5
TGTGCCAGCAGTTTATCCGCGGGGGTGTACAATGAGCAGTTCTTC	CASSLSAGVYNEQFF	TRBD2	-	TRBV27	TRBJ2-1
TGCGCCAGCAGCCAAGACCCAGCGGGGGCCTCCAATGAGCAGTTCTTC	CASSQDPAGASNEQFF	TRBD2	few	TRBV4-3	TRBJ2-1
TGTGCCAGCAGTTACTCAAGGGCAGTGAACACTGAAGCTTTCTTT	CASSYSRAVNTEAFF	-	-	TRBV6-5	TRBJ1-1
TGTGCCAGCAGTGAAGCTGGACAGGGGGCGTGGGAGCAGTACTTC	CASSEAGQGAWEQYF	TRBD1	few	TRBV2	TRBJ2-7
TGTGCCAGCTCACCAGAACAGAGCTCCTATAATTCACCCCTCCACTTT	CASSPEQSSYNSPLHF	-	-	TRBV18	TRBJ1-6
TGTGCCAGCACGGGGGCAGGGGAATACGAGCAGTACTTC	CASTGAGEYEQYF	-	-	TRBV27	TRBJ2-7
TGTGCCAGCAGCTTAGTCGGGGGGGGCCCCAATCAGCCCCAGCATTTT	CASSLVGGGPNQPQHF	-	-	TRBV7-9	TRBJ1-5
TGTGCCAGCAGCTCGACCCAGGGTTTAGAGACCCAGTACTTC	CASSSTQGLETQYF	-	-	TRBV7-9	TRBJ2-5
TGTGCCAGCTCACTTGGGGAGTCCAATGAGCAGTTCTTC	CASSLGESNEQFF	-	-	TRBV18	TRBJ2-1
TGTGCCAGCAGGCGGGGGGACAGGGGAAATTCACCCCTCCACTTT	CASRRGDRGNSPLHF	TRBD1	-	TRBV27	TRBJ1-6
TGTGCCAGTAGTATAGGTCTACGGGGATACACTGAAGCTTTCTTT	CASSIGLRGYTEAFF	-	once	TRBV19	TRBJ1-1
TGTGCCAGCAGCTTGACTAGCGGGACCTACAATGAGCAGTTCTTC	CASSLTSGTYNEQFF	TRBD2	-	TRBV28	TRBJ2-1
TGCGCCAGCAGCCACATGGCTGGACAGGGTGGCGATGAGCAGTTCTTC	CASSHMAGQGGDEQFF	TRBD1	-	TRBV5-1	TRBJ2-1
TGTGCCAGCAGTTACGAAGGGACAGGGGAGATCGAGCAGTACTTC	CASSYEGTGEIEQYF	TRBD1	-	TRBV6-6	TRBJ2-7
TGTGCCAGCGCAACAGGGGACGAGCAGTACTTC	CASATGDEQYF	TRBD1	few	TRBV7-4	TRBJ2-7
TGTGCCAGTAGTCTATCTGGGTATAGCAATCAGCCCCAGCATTTT	CASSLSGYSNQPQHF	-	-	TRBV19	TRBJ1-5
TGTGCCAGCAGCCCACCCAGGGGGCGAGTGGGTGGCTACACCTTC	CASSPPRGRVGGYTF	TRBD1	-	TRBV9	TRBJ1-2
TGTGCCAGCAGGACGACAGGGGGCACTGAAGCTTTCTTT	CASRTTGGTEAFF	TRBD1	once	TRBV28	TRBJ1-1
TGTGCCACCCGGATGGGGGCAGATACGCAGTATTTT	CATRMGADTQYF	-	-	TRBV6-5	TRBJ2-3
TGCGCCAGCAGCCCAAAAGGACAGGGGGACGAGCAGTACTTC	CASSPKGQGDEQYF	TRBD1	few	TRBV4-3	TRBJ2-7
TGTGCCAGCAGTTCCCTAGCGGGAGTCACAGATACGCAGTATTTT	CASSSLAGVTDTQYF	TRBD2	-	TRBV27	TRBJ2-3
TGTGCCAGCAGCTTAGAGAGACAGCCTGGAAACACCATATATTTT	CASSLERQPGNTIYF	-	-	TRBV7-8	TRBJ1-3
TGTGCCAGCAGTTTATTGGGCTCGGGGGAAGCTTTCTTT	CASSLLGSGEAFF	-	medium-sized	TRBV28	TRBJ1-1
TGTGCCAGTAGTATAGCTGGGGACACCCTATACGAGCAGTACTTC	CASSIAGDTLYEQYF	-	medium-sized	TRBV19	TRBJ2-7
TGCGCCAGCAGCCAAGAGGACACATCGAATCAGCCCCAGCATTTT	CASSQEDTSNQPQHF	-	few	TRBV4-1	TRBJ1-5
TGTGCCAGCAGTACGGACTTCTCCTACAATGAGCAGTTCTTC	CASSTDFSYNEQFF	-	-	TRBV28	TRBJ2-1
TGTGCCAGCAGCCCTCAGGGTGGCTACAATGAGCAGTTCTTC	CASSPQGGYNEQFF	-	-	TRBV7-7	TRBJ2-1
TGTGCCAGCAGCTTCGGGACAATCAACACCGGGGAGCTGTTTTTT	CASSFGTINTGELFF	-	-	TRBV7-2	TRBJ2-2
TGTGCCAGTAGTTCAACAGGGACGGGCAATCAGCCCCAGCATTTT	CASSSTGTGNQPQHF	-	-	TRBV19	TRBJ1-5
TGTGCCAGCAGTCCGCTTAGCGGAGGGGGGGCGTTCAATGAGCAGTTCTTC	CASSPLSGGGAFNEQFF	-	once	TRBV2	TRBJ2-1
TGTGCCAGCAGTTTATGGGGGGGTATGGATGATCAGCCCCAGCATTTT	CASSLWGGMDDQPQHF	-	once	TRBV27	TRBJ1-5
TGCGCCAGCAGCCAAGATCCCGTCGAACTCGACTATGGCTACACCTTC	CASSQDPVELDYGYTF	-	large	TRBV4-3	TRBJ1-2
TGTGCCAGCAGTTTAGAGTCTAGCGGGAGCTCCTACGAGCAGTACTTC	CASSLESSGSSYEQYF	TRBD2	-	TRBV28	TRBJ2-7
TGTGCCAGCAGTTTAAGCGCCCGCAGGGGCGGTCAGCCCCAGCATTTT	CASSLSARRGGQPQHF	-	-	TRBV27	TRBJ1-5
TGTGCCAGCAGTTACGGGTGGAACGAGCAGTACTTC	CASSYGWNEQYF	-	-	TRBV6-5	TRBJ2-7